This note documents a single TCR beta chain sequence. Its antigen target is currently unknown. It has no much larger one-base neighbor in the sample; base qualities were not kept. The entry originates in a study of T cells after yellow fever vaccination (dated by TCRdb to between 2018 and 2020). Context from the whole study: Libraries from fractions with low cell numbers were prepared with the SMART-Seq v4 Ultra Low Input RNA kit. Bulk PBMC replicates and cell subsets were isolated from blood drawn at multiple timepoints before and after both primary and secondary immunization. To follow T-cell clones before and after both primary and booster YFV17D yellow fever vaccination, bulk TCR alpha and beta repertoires underwent longitudinal sequencing. Two healthy male donors, one aged 18 to 30 and one aged 30 to 40 years, made up the cohort.

Including cysteine and phenylalanine, the CDR3 has 13 amino acids. CDR3 DNA only is kept here, 39 bases in frame from base 1. Reading the germline V gene (reference sequence) gives CDR1 DFQATT and CDR2 SNEGSKA. V loses 6 bases, J loses 5 bases, and the germline ends lie 16 bases apart. TCR cDNA was synthesized by 5'RACE template switching, through which a universal primer site and unique molecular identifiers were introduced. cDNA synthesis was primed from both the TCR alpha and TCR beta constant segments. Library amplification used two PCR steps, and the second PCR step added sample barcodes and sequencing adapters. Sequencing of libraries was done on Illumina HiSeq 2500 (2x100 bp) or NovaSeq (2x150 bp). The original methods were these. Demultiplexing of reads and collapsing into UMI consensus sequences were performed with MIGEC, and V(D)J alignment was carried out with MiXCR. Vaccine-responding clonotypes were identified with edgeR using replicate PBMC samples, with FDR below 0.01 and a log2 fold change above 5 up to day 15 being required. Each bulk clonotype was labeled CD4 or CD8 based on which sequenced repertoire, CD4 or CD8, contained the clonotype at higher abundance. TCRdb handled the public reads itself, with Q25 trimming in fastp and clone calling in MiXCR, and kept productive beta chains. CDR3 protein sequences are deduplicated, and each keeps its most common genes and DNA. V and J calls and clone size were set by TCRdb, not the authors. Recorded for this sample are around 310,000 distinct CDR3 sequences; 8% to 10% of them occurred a single time. The leading ten clones occupy roughly 18% of the sample.

What the treatment or condition label conveys for this sample: live attenuated yellow fever vaccine strain. Two biological replicates of bulk PBMCs were collected at each blood-draw timepoint. PBMCs were isolated from peripheral blood using a standard Ficoll-Paque protocol. TriZol was used to extract RNA from bulk PBMCs, from CD4 and CD8 fractions, and from dextramer-positive and dextramer-negative fractions. General study outcomes and caveats: FACS-sorted repertoires could contain abundant contaminating clonotypes from the bulk population, so computational filtering was required. The study included only a couple of donors, which limits how far the findings can be generalized. Compared with the primary T-cell response, the secondary T-cell response was faster but weaker, reaching its peak on day 5 rather than on day 15. A small share of clonotypes occurred in both CD4 and CD8 compartments, likely arising from convergent recombination. Most clones expanded after primary vaccination were re-detected after the booster (almost 98% of CD4 and 88% of CD8), suggesting broad memory maintenance.

The chain couples TRBV20-1 to TRBJ2-5, with the D gene not confidently named. The sample was PBMCs, taken on the day of the first yellow fever vaccination. The clonotype comes from a man aged 18 to 30 who received the YFV17D yellow fever vaccine. The nucleotide sequence is TGCAGTGCCCCGGTCCGATCCGGCGAGACCCAGTACTTC. This gives the protein CSAPVRSGETQYF.